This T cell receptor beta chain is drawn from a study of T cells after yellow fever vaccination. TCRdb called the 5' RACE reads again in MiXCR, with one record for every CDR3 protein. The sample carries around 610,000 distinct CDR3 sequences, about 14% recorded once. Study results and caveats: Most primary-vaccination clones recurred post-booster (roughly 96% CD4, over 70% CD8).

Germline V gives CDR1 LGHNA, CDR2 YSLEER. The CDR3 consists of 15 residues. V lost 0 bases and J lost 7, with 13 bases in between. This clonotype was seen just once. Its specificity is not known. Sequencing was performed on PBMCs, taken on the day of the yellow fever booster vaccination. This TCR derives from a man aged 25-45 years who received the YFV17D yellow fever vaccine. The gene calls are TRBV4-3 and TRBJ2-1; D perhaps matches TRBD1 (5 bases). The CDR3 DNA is TGCGCCAGCAGCCAAGATGGCAGGGAAAGGAATGAGCAGTTCTTC. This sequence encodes CASSQDGRERNEQFF.